This T cell receptor (beta chain) is from a study of cytomegalovirus exposure and HLA in healthy donors. Study-wide findings and caveats: The authors confirmed in vitro that a few CMV-associated chains were specific for CMV antigens. Researchers counted around 180 TCR beta chains as cytomegalovirus-associated.

To note about this clone: Its antigen is undetermined.

Assay used: immunoSEQ multiplex PCR; TCRdb lists only in-frame clones, some missing. The sample has 65,000 to 80,000 clones; approximately 95% are singletons. Trimming cost V 6 bases and J 2 bases; bases outside gene matches: 6. CDR3 size: 14 residues. The germline V gene encodes CDR1 MNHEY and CDR2 SVGAGI. The sequenced material came from PBMCs. The origin of this receptor is a woman aged 18-29 years in good health and CMV-seronegative. The chain recombines TRBV6-5 with TRBJ2-7; 8 nucleotides agree with TRBD2. This chain's CDR3 is CASSPGTRTYEQYF. As DNA, the CDR3 is TGTGCCAGCAGCCCCGGGACTAGGACCTACGAGCAGTACTTC.